This T cell receptor (beta chain) was observed in a study of persistence of HIV-infected CD4 T cells. As for the study in general: Up to roughly 180 mL blood was drawn at multiple time points; a couple of donors had single-time leukapheresis. The study's findings and limits: Compared with CD3/CD28-stimulated cells, CMV- and Gag-responding cells showed lower TCRbeta richness.

An overlapping HIV-1 Gag peptide pool stimulated these cells at 0.75 to 1 ug/peptide/mL. Sorting selected CD4+ T cells upregulating both CD40 ligand and CD69. Anti-CD28/CD49d costimulation, CD40-blocking antibody and enfuvirtide were given to CD8-depleted PBMCs for 18 hours. This clone appeared a single time. Its antigen is as yet unknown. This was the immunoSEQ version 4 assay in survey mode. TCRdb's table, derived via immunoSEQ multiplex PCR, lists solely in-frame clones and lacks some. Counted here are nearly 20,000 clones, 65% occurring once; the ten biggest clones make up less than 2.5%. This specimen was CD4+ T cells sorted from PBMCs after approximately 20-hour stimulation, taken from a patient who received antiretroviral therapy. This TCR came from an adult woman with HIV who was CMV-seropositive.

CDR3 coding DNA: TGTGCCAGCAGTGAGACAGGGAGCACTGAAGCTTTCTTT. Translated: CASSETGSTEAFF. This rearrangement joins TRBV6-1 to TRBJ1-1, with 7 nucleotides matching TRBD1. The ends lost 3 bases at V and 4 bases at J; junction bases unmatched: 2. Germline CDR1 reads MNHNS; CDR2 reads SASEGT. The CDR3 sequence is 13 residues long.